This paragraph reports one T cell receptor (beta chain). Germline trimming cut 5 bases from V and 5 bases from J; bases unmatched to any gene: 6. CDR1 MNHEY and CDR2 SMNVEV come from the germline V gene (reference sequence). The CDR3 has 14 amino acids. This specimen belongs to a study of blood T cell repertoires in COVID-19. Sequenced by immunoSEQ multiplex PCR; TCRdb stores in-frame clones only, minus some. The sample gives tens of thousands of clones, about 86% of which show up once; 2.5% to 3.5% is in the top ten. This chain joins TRBV27 and TRBJ2-7; TRBD1 matches at 10 bases. The material sequenced was PBMCs or T cells enriched from blood (not recorded which). The receptor's source is a woman aged 45-60 years who had recovered from COVID-19. In nucleotides, the CDR3 is TGTGCCAGCAGTCCTAGACAGGGGGCCCACGAGCAGTACTTC. This sequence encodes CASSPRQGAHEQYF.